A single sample gave rise to the 21 T cell receptor beta chains below, sequenced in a study of blood T cell repertoires in COVID-19. Only in-frame clones appear in the TCRdb table, and some are missing; sequencing was by immunoSEQ multiplex PCR. This table has 40,000 to 60,000 clones, around 80% appearing once. The sample comprised peripheral blood. All receptors derive from a human donor in a cohort sampled during active COVID-19.

The DNA for the CDR3 is TGTGCCAGTAGTCCCGGATTTCGACAGGCGTATGGCTACACCTTC. Its translation: CASSPGFRQAYGYTF. The chain has TRBV19 and TRBJ1-2; weak D call: TRBD1 (6 bases). The CDR3 covers 15 residues. Germline assignment: CDR1 LNHDA and CDR2 SQIVND (reference sequence). The ends were cut back, 5 bases at V and 5 bases at J, with 18 bases in the middle.

This clone showed up just a few times. V usage is TRBV6-2 or TRBV6-3 and J usage is TRBJ1-1; D possibly corresponds to TRBD1 (5 bases). The CDR3 length is 14 residues. The V gene's germline CDR1 is MNHEY and CDR2 SVGEGT. Deletions cut 2 bases from V and 3 bases from J, with 10 bases between. In nucleotides, the CDR3 is TGTGCCAGCAGTTACAGGCAGACAGACACTGAAGCTTTCTTT. Its protein product is CASSYRQTDTEAFF.

This chain links TRBV4-3 with TRBJ1-5, with D possibly being TRBD1 (6 bases). CDR3 length: 14 amino acids. V lost 1 base and J lost 7, with 11 bases in between. CDR1 is LGHNA and CDR2 is YSLEER in the germline V gene. DNA for the CDR3: TGCGCCAGCAGCCAAGGGGAGGGGGGACAGCCCCAGCATTTT. Translating it yields CASSQGEGGQPQHF.

The rearrangement joins TRBV7-8 to TRBJ2-1; 8 nucleotides match TRBD2. The CDR3 consists of 16 residues. V lost 3 bases, J lost 9 bases, and 13 bases stayed unmatched. Germline CDR1 is SGHVS and CDR2 is FQNEAQ. This CDR3 is CASSFREGDGAAEQFF. In DNA form, the CDR3 reads TGTGCCAGCAGCTTCCGGGAGGGGGATGGGGCAGCTGAGCAGTTCTTC.

The J gene is TRBJ2-6, the V gene TRBV29-1, with a tentative D call TRBD2 (6 bases). Germline CDR1 reads SQVTM; CDR2 reads ANQGSEA. V lost 3 bases, J lost 1 base, and 28 bases lay in between. The CDR3 is made up of 21 amino acids. CDR3 sequence (DNA): TGCAGCGTTGAGGACCTGCGGTGGGGAGGACAACATATATCTGGGGCCAACGTCCTGACTTTC. The encoded protein is CSVEDLRWGGQHISGANVLTF.

The CDR3 spells CASSKRQGGLNTEAFF. The CDR3, as DNA: TGTGCCAGTAGTAAACGACAGGGTGGGCTGAACACTGAAGCTTTCTTT. The J gene is TRBJ1-1, the V gene TRBV19; the match to TRBD1 covers 7 bases. Looked up from germline, CDR1 is LNHDA and CDR2 is SQIVND (reference sequence). The CDR3 has 16 residues. V gave up 4 bases and J gave up 0 bases; unmatched junction bases: 8.

This clone showed up just once. The rearrangement uses TRBV28 and TRBJ2-7; the match to TRBD1 covers 9 bases. The CDR3 contains 15 residues. Per the germline V gene, CDR1 is MDHEN and CDR2 is SYDVKM. Trimming at V came to 5 bases and at J to 3 bases, leaving 8 bases not matched to a gene. The CDR3 coding sequence is TGTGCCAGCAGTCTGGGGGGGACAGGGATCTACGAGCAGTACTTC. Residues: CASSLGGTGIYEQYF.

This chain uses TRBV19 with TRBJ2-3, with TRBD1 matching over 9 bases. The CDR3 spans 16 residues. CDR1 LNHDA and CDR2 SQIVND come from the germline V gene (reference sequence). Trimming removed 5 bases from V and 0 bases from J; junction bases left unmatched: 6. CDR3 loop: CASSHTGGVSTDTQYF. CDR3 nucleotides: TGTGCCAGTAGTCACACAGGGGGCGTTAGCACAGATACGCAGTATTTT.

The rearrangement joins TRBV5-1 to TRBJ1-3; TRBD1 matches at 8 bases. The CDR3 is made up of 15 amino acids. Germline loops: CDR1 SGHRS, CDR2 YFSETQ. The V segment lost 1 base and the J segment 2 bases; nucleotides outside the gene matches: 2. The CDR3 loop is CASSLRQGTGNTIYF. As DNA, the CDR3 is TGCGCCAGCAGCTTGAGACAGGGGACTGGAAACACCATATATTTT.

V is TRBV30 and J is TRBJ1-5, with a possible D match to TRBD1 (5 bases). The germline V and J ends were trimmed by 1 base and 7 bases, with 11 bases remaining between them. The CDR3 is 13 amino acids. Germline V gene lookup returns CDR1 GTSNPN and CDR2 SVGIG (reference sequence). As DNA, the CDR3 is TGTGCCTGGAGTGCCTATGACAGACAGCCCCAGCATTTT. Amino acid sequence: CAWSAYDRQPQHF.

The chain carries TRBV7-9 and TRBJ2-7; D perhaps matches TRBD1 (6 bases). Trimming removed 3 bases at V and 6 bases at J, with 15 bases between. The CDR3 totals 14 residues. Germline CDR1 reads SEHNR; CDR2 reads FQNEAQ (reference sequence). CDR3 DNA sequence: TGTGCCAGCAGCTTCTCCAACCTAGGGGGCGAGCAGTACTTC. Its translation is CASSFSNLGGEQYF. The full variable domain, its missing parts supplied by reference TRBV7-9 and TRBJ2-7, is DTGVSQNPRHKITKRGQNVTFRCDPISEHNRLYWYRQTLGQGPEFLTYFQNEAQLEKSRLLSDRFSAERPKGSFSTLEIQRTEQGDSAMYLCASSFSNLGGEQYFGPGTRLTVT.

The J gene is TRBJ1-1, the V gene TRBV19, with a tentative D call TRBD1 (6 bases). Deletions cut 4 bases from V and 1 base from J, with 13 bases between. Germline lookup yields CDR1 LNHDA and CDR2 SQIVND (reference sequence). This CDR3 is built from 15 residues. The CDR3: CASSTGQLGNTEAFF. The CDR3 DNA reads as TGTGCCAGTAGTACCGGACAGTTAGGGAACACTGAAGCTTTCTTT.

V is TRBV28 and J is TRBJ2-3; 7 bases map to TRBD2. The V gene's germline CDR1 is MDHEN and CDR2 SYDVKM. This CDR3 has 15 amino acids. V lost 4 bases to trimming and J lost 1 base; unmatched junction nucleotides: 5. The CDR3 region has the DNA TGTGCCAGCAGTTCGCTAGCGGACGGCACAGATACGCAGTATTTT. Protein: CASSSLADGTDTQYF.

The rearrangement uses TRBV15 and TRBJ2-5, with 7 bases aligning to TRBD1. CDR3 length equals 14 residues. The V and J ends lost 3 bases and 4 bases, in that order; junction bases with no gene match: 5. CDR1 and CDR2 from the germline V gene are LNHNV and YYDKDF (reference sequence). CDR3 in amino acids: CATSRTGFAETQYF. The CDR3 DNA follows: TGTGCCACCAGCAGGACAGGGTTCGCAGAGACCCAGTACTTC.

The chain has TRBV28 and TRBJ1-4, with TRBD1 identical over 9 bases. V shed 5 bases, J shed 6 bases, and the junction held 7 bases outside the gene matches. Germline V gene data show CDR1 as MDHEN and CDR2 as SYDVKM. The CDR3 extends over 15 amino acids. The CDR3 sequence: CASSPTGGFDEKLFF. DNA of the CDR3: TGTGCCAGCAGTCCCACAGGGGGCTTTGATGAAAAACTGTTTTTT.

The chain carries TRBV24-1 and TRBJ1-2; 8 bases match TRBD1. Germline V gene sequence: CDR1 KGHDR, CDR2 SFDVKD. This CDR3 has 14 amino acids. J lost 8 bases, V lost 4 bases, and 8 bases had no gene match. In DNA form, the CDR3 reads TGTGCCACCAGTGAGCCGACAGGGGTCGGAGGCTACACCTTC. Protein: CATSEPTGVGGYTF.

The chain employs TRBV30 and TRBJ2-7; the match to TRBD1 covers 9 bases. The CDR3 is made up of 11 amino acids. The germline CDR1 and CDR2 sequences are GTSNPN and SVGIG (reference sequence). The CDR3 is CAGTGPYEQYF. CDR3 nucleotides: TGTGCAGGGACAGGGCCCTACGAGCAGTACTTC.

The table lists this clone with a count of one. The rearrangement joins TRBV21-1 to TRBJ2-5; the table's D call, TRBD1, has no DNA check behind it. TRBV21-1 is classified as a pseudogene. The CDR3 is 15 residues long. As DNA, the CDR3 is TGTGCCAGCAGCAAGAGGGCCAGGGGTAGGGAGACCCAGTACTTC. It specifies CASSKRARGRETQYF.

The gene calls are TRBV30 and TRBJ1-2; perhaps TRBD1 as D (5 bases). This CDR3 region has 14 residues. Trimming left V 0 bases short and J 2 bases short, with 10 bases between. The germline CDR1 and CDR2 sequences are GTSNPN and SVGIG (reference sequence). CDR3 region: CAWSVGEGNYGYTF. CDR3 bases: TGTGCCTGGAGTGTAGGGGAGGGGAACTATGGCTACACCTTC.

This clone was found once. The V gene is TRBV6-2 or TRBV6-3, the J gene TRBJ2-3; D is possibly TRBD2 (5 bases). Germline CDR1 MNHEY, CDR2 SVGEGT. V gave up 4 bases and J gave up 7 bases, with 21 bases separating them. This CDR3 spans 16 amino acids. The chain's CDR3 is CASSFPSLKGVNTQYF. CDR3 bases: TGTGCCAGCAGTTTCCCCAGCCTGAAGGGAGTGAATACGCAGTATTTT.

The genes are TRBV19 and TRBJ2-5, with 7 bases matching TRBD2. The CDR3 runs 14 residues. With V trimmed by 3 bases and J by 4 bases, 5 bases remained unmatched. Germline-derived CDR1 and CDR2 are LNHDA and SQIVND (reference sequence). The CDR3 is CASSMTASGETQYF. DNA for the CDR3: TGTGCCAGTAGTATGACGGCTAGCGGAGAGACCCAGTACTTC.